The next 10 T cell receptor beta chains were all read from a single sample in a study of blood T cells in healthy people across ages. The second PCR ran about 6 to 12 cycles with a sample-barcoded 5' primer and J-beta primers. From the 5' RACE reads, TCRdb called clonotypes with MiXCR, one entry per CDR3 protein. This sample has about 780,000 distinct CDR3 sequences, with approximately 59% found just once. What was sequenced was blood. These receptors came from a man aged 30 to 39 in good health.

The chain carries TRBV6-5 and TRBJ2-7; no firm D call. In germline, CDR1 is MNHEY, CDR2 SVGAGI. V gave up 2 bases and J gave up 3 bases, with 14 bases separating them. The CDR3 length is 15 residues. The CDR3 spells CASSYKSLYLYEQYF. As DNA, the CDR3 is TGTGCCAGCAGTTACAAGTCACTTTACCTCTACGAGCAGTACTTC.

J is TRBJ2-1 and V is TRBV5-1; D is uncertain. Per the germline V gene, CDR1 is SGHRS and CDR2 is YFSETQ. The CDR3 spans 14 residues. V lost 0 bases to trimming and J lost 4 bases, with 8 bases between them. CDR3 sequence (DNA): TGCGCCAGCAGCTTGGACAGCCCTTACAATGAGCAGTTCTTC. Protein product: CASSLDSPYNEQFF.

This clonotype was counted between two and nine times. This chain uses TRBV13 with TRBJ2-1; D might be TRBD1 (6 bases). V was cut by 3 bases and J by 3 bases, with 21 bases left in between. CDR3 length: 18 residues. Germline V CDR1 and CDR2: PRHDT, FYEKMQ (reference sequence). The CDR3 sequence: CASSFTFLPGHYYNEQFF. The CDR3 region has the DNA TGTGCCAGCAGCTTTACCTTCCTACCGGGACATTACTACAATGAGCAGTTCTTC.

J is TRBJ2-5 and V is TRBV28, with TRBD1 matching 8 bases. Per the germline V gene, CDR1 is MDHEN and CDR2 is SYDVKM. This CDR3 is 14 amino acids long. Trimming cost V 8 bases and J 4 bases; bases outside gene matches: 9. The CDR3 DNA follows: TGTGCCAGCCATGGACAGGGTCGGTTAGAGACCCAGTACTTC. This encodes CASHGQGRLETQYF.

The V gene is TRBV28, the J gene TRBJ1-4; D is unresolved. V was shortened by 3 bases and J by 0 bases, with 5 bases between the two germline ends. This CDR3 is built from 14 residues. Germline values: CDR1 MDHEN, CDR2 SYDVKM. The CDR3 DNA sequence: TGTGCCAGCAGTTTGATAACAACTAATGAAAAACTGTTTTTT. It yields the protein CASSLITTNEKLFF. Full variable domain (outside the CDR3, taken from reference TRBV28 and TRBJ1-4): DVKVTQSSRYLVKRTGEKVFLECVQDMDHENMFWYRQDPGLGLRLIYFSYDVKMKEKGDIPEGYSVSREKKERFSLILESASTNQTSMYLCASSLITTNEKLFFGSGTQLSVL.

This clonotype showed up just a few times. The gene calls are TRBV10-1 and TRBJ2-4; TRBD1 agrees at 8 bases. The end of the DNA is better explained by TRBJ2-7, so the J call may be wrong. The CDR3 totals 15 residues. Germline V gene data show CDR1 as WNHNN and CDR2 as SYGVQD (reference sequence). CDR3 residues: CASSEPDRESDEQYF. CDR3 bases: TGCGCCAGCAGTGAGCCGGACAGGGAATCCGACGAGCAGTACTTC.

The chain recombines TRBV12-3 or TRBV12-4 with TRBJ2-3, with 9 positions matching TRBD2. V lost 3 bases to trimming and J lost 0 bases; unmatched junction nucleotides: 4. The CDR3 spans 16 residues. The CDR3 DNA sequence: TGTGCCAGCAGTTTTGGGACTAGCTGGAGCACAGATACGCAGTATTTT. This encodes CASSFGTSWSTDTQYF.

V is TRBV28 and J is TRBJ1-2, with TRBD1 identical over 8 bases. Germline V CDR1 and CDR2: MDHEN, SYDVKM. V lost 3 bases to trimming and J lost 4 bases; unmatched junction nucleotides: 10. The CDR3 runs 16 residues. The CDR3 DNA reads TGTGCCAGCAGTTTTGGGTTTCAGGGGGCTGTCTATGGCTACACCTTC. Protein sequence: CASSFGFQGAVYGYTF.

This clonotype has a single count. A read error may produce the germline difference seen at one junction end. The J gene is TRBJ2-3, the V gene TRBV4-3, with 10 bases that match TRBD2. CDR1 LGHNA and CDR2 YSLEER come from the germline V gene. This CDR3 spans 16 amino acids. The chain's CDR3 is CASGQDPSGGADTQYF. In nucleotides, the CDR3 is TGCGCCAGCGGCCAAGATCCTAGCGGGGGCGCAGATACGCAGTATTTT.

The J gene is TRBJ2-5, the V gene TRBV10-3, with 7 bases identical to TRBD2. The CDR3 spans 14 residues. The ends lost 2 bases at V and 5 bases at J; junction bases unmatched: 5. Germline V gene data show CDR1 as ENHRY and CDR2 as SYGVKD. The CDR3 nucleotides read TGTGCCATCAGTGAGAATGTGGGGGGGGAGACCCAGTACTTC. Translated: CAISENVGGETQYF.